These 19 T cell receptor beta chains were sequenced from one sample in a study of PD-L1 blockade in urothelial cancer. Time point noted: peripheral blood 6 weeks after treatment start. Sequencing was performed with immunoSEQ multiplex PCR; in TCRdb, only in-frame clones are kept and a portion is missing. The data show around 120,000 clones, 85% to 90% seen once. Sample: PBMCs, taken around atezolizumab (anti-PD-L1) treatment. These receptors came from a man in his sixties with urothelial cancer.

V gene TRBV5-6 combines with J gene TRBJ2-3; no firm D call. The CDR3 totals 15 residues. Trimming removed 8 bases from V and 2 bases from J, with 18 bases in between. Germline V gene lookup returns CDR1 SGHDT and CDR2 YYEEEE. This CDR3 is CASRRMAEYTDTQYF. The DNA for the CDR3 is TGTGCCAGTAGAAGGATGGCGGAATACACAGATACGCAGTATTTT.

The chain is built from TRBV10-3 and TRBJ2-7, with 8 bases matching TRBD2. Losses at the gene ends were 3 bases for V and 6 bases for J; bases not matched to a gene: 13. The CDR3 length is 16 residues. CDR1 is ENHRY, CDR2 SYGVKD, per germline. In DNA, the CDR3 is TGTGCCATCAGTGAAACGGGGGGGGCCGAACTTGCCGAGCAGTACTTC. Translating it yields CAISETGGAELAEQYF.

This chain connects TRBV7-8 to TRBJ2-7; 11 bases are shared with TRBD2. Unmatched junction bases numbered 8, after V lost 2 bases and J lost 2 bases. CDR3 size: 17 residues. The germline gives CDR1 SGHVS, CDR2 FQNEAQ. Written as DNA, the CDR3 is TGTGCCAGCAGCTTAACCCTGACTAGCGGGGCGACCTACGAGCAGTACTTC. It codes for CASSLTLTSGATYEQYF.

The count of this clone is one. This chain joins TRBV7-9 and TRBJ2-5; 8 bases are shared with TRBD2. The CDR3 covers 15 residues. Germline V gives CDR1 SEHNR, CDR2 FQNEAQ (reference sequence). With V trimmed by 5 bases and J by 7 bases, 12 bases remained unmatched. The CDR3 bases are TGTGCCAGCAGCCGAACCGGGGGGGCTTACGGGACCCAGTACTTC. It codes for CASSRTGGAYGTQYF. The complete variable domain, with remaining parts taken from reference TRBV7-9 and TRBJ2-5, reads DTGVSQNPRHKITKRGQNVTFRCDPISEHNRLYWYRQTLGQGPEFLTYFQNEAQLEKSRLLSDRFSAERPKGSFSTLEIQRTEQGDSAMYLCASSRTGGAYGTQYFGPGTRLLVL.

CDR3: CASSYWGQLQETQYF. CDR3 DNA: TGCGCCAGCAGCTACTGGGGACAACTCCAAGAGACCCAGTACTTC. The V call is TRBV5-1, the J call TRBJ2-5, with D perhaps TRBD1 (6 bases). The CDR3 is made up of 15 amino acids. The germline V gene encodes CDR1 SGHRS and CDR2 YFSETQ. V lost 3 bases and J lost 1, with 13 bases in between. The whole variable domain, remainder taken from reference TRBV5-1 and TRBJ2-5, is KAGVTQTPRYLIKTRGQQVTLSCSPISGHRSVSWYQQTPGQGLQFLFEYFSETQRNKGNFPGRFSGRQFSNSRSEMNVSTLELGDSALYLCASSYWGQLQETQYFGPGTRLLVL.

This clone was seen a handful of times. The chain joins TRBV7-4 to TRBJ2-7; TRBD2 aligns across 7 bases. From germline, CDR1 is SGHVT and CDR2 SQSDAQ. The CDR3 runs 14 residues. Trimming took 2 bases from V and 6 from J; bases not matched to a gene: 7. CDR3 nucleotide sequence: TGTGCCAGCAGCTTATGGGAGGGGAGGGGCGAGCAGTACTTC. Residues: CASSLWEGRGEQYF.

The chain is built from TRBV28 and TRBJ2-3; 7 bases are shared with TRBD2. This CDR3 region has 16 residues. With V trimmed by 1 base and J by 1 base, 5 bases remained unmatched. Germline CDR1 and CDR2: MDHEN and SYDVKM. CDR3 sequence: CASSLFPSGRTDTQYF. For the CDR3, the DNA is TGTGCCAGCAGTTTATTCCCTAGCGGCCGCACAGATACGCAGTATTTT.

The V and J genes are TRBV7-9 and TRBJ1-5; unclear D gene. Germline values: CDR1 SEHNR, CDR2 FQNEAQ (reference sequence). V was pared by 9 bases and J by 2 bases, with 14 bases between. The CDR3 spans 14 residues. CDR3 in DNA: TGTGCCAGGAGGGAAGGGCCAGGCAATCAGCCCCAGCATTTT. Its translation is CARREGPGNQPQHF.

The sample holds one count of this clone. The chain carries TRBV5-1 and TRBJ1-1; TRBD1 agrees at 7 bases. J gave up 7 bases and V 4 bases, and 13 bases lay outside the gene matches. This CDR3 has 15 amino acids. CDR1 and CDR2 (germline): SGHRS, YFSETQ. The CDR3: CASSVDQNRGLEAFF. In DNA, the CDR3 is TGCGCCAGCAGCGTGGACCAAAACAGGGGCCTTGAAGCTTTCTTT.

The chain links TRBV1 to TRBJ2-7; TRBD2 is taken as the D call from the table, unchecked against the DNA. TRBV1 is noted as a pseudogene. The CDR3 has 19 amino acids. The CDR3 loop reads CTSSQGLRPAGALSYEQYF. In DNA form, the CDR3 reads TGCACCAGCAGCCAAGGTCTTCGTCCAGCGGGAGCCCTCTCCTACGAGCAGTACTTC.

This chain joins TRBV7-9 and TRBJ2-2; 9 nucleotides align to TRBD2. Germline V CDR1 and CDR2: SEHNR, FQNEAQ (reference sequence). V was clipped by 8 bases and J by 3 bases; unmatched bases: 7. The CDR3 runs 15 residues. The CDR3, as DNA: TGTGCCAGCCGATACGGCGGGGGGGACACCGGGGAGCTGTTTTTT. As protein: CASRYGGGDTGELFF.

The chain combines TRBV28 with TRBJ2-1, with D maybe TRBD1 (7 bases). Germline assignment: CDR1 MDHEN and CDR2 SYDVKM. The CDR3 has 15 residues. V was clipped by 4 bases and J by 6 bases, with 16 bases between them. This CDR3 reads CASSSGAGGPNEQFF. For the CDR3, the DNA is TGTGCCAGCAGTTCGGGGGCAGGGGGGCCCAATGAGCAGTTCTTC.

The CDR3 is CASSLNPGLTSSYNEQFF. DNA of the CDR3: TGTGCCAGCAGCTTAAACCCGGGTCTAACTAGCTCCTACAATGAGCAGTTCTTC. The rearrangement links TRBV7-3 to TRBJ2-1; D perhaps matches TRBD2 (5 bases). Between the trimmed V and J ends, which lost 1 base and 0 bases, there was a span of 16 bases. Germline assignment: CDR1 SGHTA and CDR2 FQGTGA. The CDR3 totals 18 residues.

The CDR3 region is CAISPPGQASSGNTIYF. The DNA for the CDR3 is TGTGCCATCAGTCCTCCGGGACAGGCGAGCTCTGGAAACACCATATATTTT. The V gene is TRBV10-3, the J gene TRBJ1-3; 8 positions match TRBD1. This CDR3 contains 17 residues. Germline V gene lookup returns CDR1 ENHRY and CDR2 SYGVKD. V trimming: 5 bases; J trimming: 0 bases; junction bases outside the gene matches: 9.

V and J are TRBV19 and TRBJ1-1, with 7 bases aligning to TRBD1. The CDR3 is 15 amino acids. CDR1 is LNHDA and CDR2 is SQIVND in the germline V gene (reference sequence). J lost 6 bases, V lost 5 bases, and 12 bases had no gene match. The CDR3, as DNA: TGTGCCAGTAGTCCCCTCTTAGACAGGGCCCCTGAAGCTTTCTTT. Encoded protein: CASSPLLDRAPEAFF.

The rearrangement joins TRBV7-2 to TRBJ2-1; D not certain. Germline-derived CDR1 and CDR2 are SGHTA and FQGNSA. The V and J ends lost 7 bases and 7 bases respectively, with 14 bases between them. The CDR3 totals 13 residues. The DNA of the CDR3 is TGTGCCAGCACGTCAATGAGTTGGAATGAGCAGTTCTTC. This encodes CASTSMSWNEQFF.

The chain is built from TRBV28 and TRBJ2-6, with 7 bases matching TRBD1. The CDR3 length is 14 residues. The germline V gene encodes CDR1 MDHEN and CDR2 SYDVKM. The junction had 5 bases not matched to a gene; V was cut back by 6 bases and J by 6 bases. For the CDR3, the DNA is TGTGCCAGCAGCCTCAGGGGGACGGCCAACGTCCTGACTTTC. Protein product: CASSLRGTANVLTF.

This CDR3 is CASSPPWEGNEKLFF. The CDR3 DNA reads as TGTGCCAGCTCACCGCCATGGGAGGGTAATGAAAAACTGTTTTTT. The chain is built from TRBV18 and TRBJ1-4; D unresolved. The germline CDR1 and CDR2 sequences are KGHSH and LQKENI. V was trimmed by 3 bases and J by 4 bases, leaving 12 bases between them. The CDR3 extends over 15 amino acids.

The CDR3 region is CATSAEVGNQPQHF. DNA of the CDR3: TGTGCCACCTCGGCGGAGGTGGGCAATCAGCCCCAGCATTTT. The chain combines TRBV19 with TRBJ1-5; no clear D. V was cut by 10 bases and J by 2 bases, with 15 bases left in between. CDR3 size: 14 residues. Germline V lookup: CDR1 LNHDA, CDR2 SQIVND (reference sequence). The whole variable domain, filled in from reference TRBV19 and TRBJ1-5, reads DGGITQSPKYLFRKEGQNVTLSCEQNLNHDAMYWYRQDPGQGLRLIYYSQIVNDFQKGDIAEGYSVSREKKESFPLTVTSAQKNPTAFYLCATSAEVGNQPQHFGDGTRLSIL.